This is a list of T cell receptor beta chains from one sample in a study of CXCR3-negative and CXCR3-positive naive CD8 T cells. No DNA is given; TCRdb re-called the 5' RACE reads and lists each CDR3 protein once. Its listing shows 150,000 to 180,000 distinct CDR3 sequences. The specimen sequenced was naive CXCR3+ CD8+ T cells from blood. Receptors originate from a human donor in good health. Some clones in this sample may be carry-over from other donors' samples. CDR3s include the opening cysteine and the closing phenylalanine or tryptophan.

cdr3_length	j_call	v_call	cdr3_aa
11	TRBJ2-7	TRBV29-1	CSVGGFYEQYF
13	TRBJ1-5	TRBV27	CASSWGSNQPQHF
15	TRBJ2-1	TRBV27	CASKASGRAVDEQFF
15	TRBJ2-3	TRBV5-1	CASSITSGRTDTQYF
15	TRBJ2-5	TRBV20-1	CSARDGRTEQETQYF
14	TRBJ2-1	TRBV2	CASSGGTTHNEQFF
15	TRBJ1-5	TRBV28	CASSLIASQNQPQHF
14	TRBJ1-2	TRBV29-1	CSVEARGTRRGYTF
14	TRBJ2-2	TRBV19	CASSISRSTGELFF
15	TRBJ1-4	TRBV7-3	CAKPDRPKNNEKLFF
14	TRBJ2-7	TRBV15	CATSREGQTYEQYF
15	TRBJ2-3	TRBV5-1	CASSPGESFSDTQYF
16	TRBJ1-1	TRBV7-2	CASSSSGTGLGAEAFF
16	TRBJ2-1	TRBV29-1	CSGVTRRDDFYNEQFF
15	TRBJ1-1	TRBV4-1	CASSQPDRGTTEAFF
17	TRBJ2-2	TRBV19	CASSTPDWGYGTGELFF
16	TRBJ2-3	TRBV6-5	CASSFGLAGPTDTQYF
15	TRBJ2-5	TRBV3-1	CASSKLTGGLETQYF